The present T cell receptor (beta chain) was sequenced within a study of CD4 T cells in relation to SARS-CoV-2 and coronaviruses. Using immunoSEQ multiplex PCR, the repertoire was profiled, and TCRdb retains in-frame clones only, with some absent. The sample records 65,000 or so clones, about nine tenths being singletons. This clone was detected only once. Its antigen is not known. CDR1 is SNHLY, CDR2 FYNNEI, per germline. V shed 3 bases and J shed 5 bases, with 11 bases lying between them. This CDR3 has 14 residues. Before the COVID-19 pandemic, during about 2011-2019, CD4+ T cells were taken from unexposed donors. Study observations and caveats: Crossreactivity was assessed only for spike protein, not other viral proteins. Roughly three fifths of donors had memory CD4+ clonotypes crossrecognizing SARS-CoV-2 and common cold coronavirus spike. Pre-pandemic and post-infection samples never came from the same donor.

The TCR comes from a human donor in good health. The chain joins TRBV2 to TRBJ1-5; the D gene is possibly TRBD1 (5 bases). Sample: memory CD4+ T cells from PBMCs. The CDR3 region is CASSDRVRDQPQHF. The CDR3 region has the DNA TGTGCCAGCAGTGACAGGGTAAGGGATCAGCCCCAGCATTTT.